This TCR beta chain was obtained from a study of Ad26.COV2.S vaccination and SARS-CoV-2 variants. Study-level background: Ad26.COV2.S was injected intramuscularly once or twice, 56 days apart.

Profiling relied on immunoSEQ multiplex PCR, and the TCRdb table lists in-frame clones only, not all of them. This table holds roughly 330,000 clones, roughly 88% found once. Regarding the study as a whole: Ad26.COV2.S recipients had broader spike-specific TCRs (P = 0.0014). Researchers cautioned that TCR breadth and depth analyses may have underestimated total T cell responses.

The treatment: around 19 received Ad26.COV2.S at low or high dose, single or two shots; 5 received placebo; per-sample allocation not given. Sample collection was performed on day 63 after the first vaccine or placebo injection. In Boston, an adult donor aged 18-55 years took part. Turning to this clone: What it binds is not known.

The CDR3 sequence is 13 residues long. The germline V gene encodes CDR1 MGHRA and CDR2 YSYEKL. V shed 4 bases and J 4 bases; nucleotides not matched to a gene: 3. This rearrangement joins TRBV4-1 to TRBJ1-1; 7 nucleotides align to TRBD1. The specimen comprised peripheral blood, sampled in a trial of Ad26.COV2.S vaccine versus placebo. The source of this sequence is a person aged 18-65 years who received the Ad26.COV2.S COVID-19 vaccine or a placebo. Here the CDR3 reads CASSPRTGTEAFF. For the CDR3, the DNA is TGCGCCAGCAGCCCCCGGACAGGCACTGAAGCTTTCTTT.